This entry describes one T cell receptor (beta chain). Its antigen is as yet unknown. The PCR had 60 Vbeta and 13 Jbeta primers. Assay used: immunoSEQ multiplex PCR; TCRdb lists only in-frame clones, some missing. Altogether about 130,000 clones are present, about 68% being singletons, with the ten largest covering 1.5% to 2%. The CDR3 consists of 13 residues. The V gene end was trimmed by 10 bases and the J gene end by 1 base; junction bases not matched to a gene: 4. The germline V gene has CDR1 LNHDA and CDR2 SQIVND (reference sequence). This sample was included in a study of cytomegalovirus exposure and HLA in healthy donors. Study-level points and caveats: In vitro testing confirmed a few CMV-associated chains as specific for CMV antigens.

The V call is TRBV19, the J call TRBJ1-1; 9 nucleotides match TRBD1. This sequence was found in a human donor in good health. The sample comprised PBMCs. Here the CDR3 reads CATGQGRNTEAFF. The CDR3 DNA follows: TGTGCCACCGGACAGGGGAGGAACACTGAAGCTTTCTTT.